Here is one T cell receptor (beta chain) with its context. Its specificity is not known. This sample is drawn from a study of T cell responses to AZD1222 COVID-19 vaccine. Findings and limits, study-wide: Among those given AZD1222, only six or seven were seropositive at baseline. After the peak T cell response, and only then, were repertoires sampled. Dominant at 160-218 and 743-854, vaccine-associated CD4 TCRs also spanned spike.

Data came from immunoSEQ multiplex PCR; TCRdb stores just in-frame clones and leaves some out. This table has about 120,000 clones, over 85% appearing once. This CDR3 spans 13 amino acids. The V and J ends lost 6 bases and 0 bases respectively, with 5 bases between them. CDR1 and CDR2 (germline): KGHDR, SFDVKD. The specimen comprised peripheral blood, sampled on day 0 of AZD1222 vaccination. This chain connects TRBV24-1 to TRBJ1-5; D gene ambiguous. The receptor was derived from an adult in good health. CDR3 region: CATSRNSNQPQHF. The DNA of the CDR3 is TGTGCCACCAGTCGGAATAGCAATCAGCCCCAGCATTTT.